One and the same sample provided the 15 T cell receptor beta chains below, sequenced in a study of blood T cell repertoires in COVID-19. Clones were sequenced by immunoSEQ multiplex PCR, and TCRdb holds only the in-frame ones, with some missing. The sample includes 350,000 to 500,000 clones, roughly 89% of them seen just once. Sequencing was done on a sample of peripheral blood. These TCRs come from a man aged 18-30 years with COVID-19, enrolled during active disease.

This chain connects TRBV18 to TRBJ2-2; TRBD1 matches 11 bases. The CDR3 is 17 amino acids. V gave up 4 bases and J gave up 3 bases; unmatched junction bases: 7. Germline-derived CDR1 and CDR2 are KGHSH and LQKENI. CDR3 bases: TGTGCCAGCTCACTTCTACCGGGACAGGGGGACACCGGGGAGCTGTTTTTT. Amino acids: CASSLLPGQGDTGELFF.

This chain links TRBV5-4 with TRBJ2-7; D is perhaps TRBD1 (6 bases). Germline V lookup: CDR1 SGHNT, CDR2 YYREEE (reference sequence). CDR3 size: 15 residues. The V gene lost 1 base and the J gene lost 5 bases, with 16 bases spanning the gap. CDR3 residues: CASSLRAGVSHEQYF. CDR3 nucleotides: TGTGCCAGCAGCTTGAGGGCAGGGGTGTCCCACGAGCAGTACTTC.

The J gene is TRBJ2-1, the V gene TRBV7-9, with 8 bases identical to TRBD2. Germline CDR1 and CDR2: SEHNR and FQNEAQ (reference sequence). The CDR3 totals 14 residues. V gave up 5 bases and J gave up 7 bases; unmatched junction bases: 7. CDR3 nucleotide sequence: TGTGCCAGCAGCCCGGGAGGGGCGGGGAATGAGCAGTTCTTC. Encoded protein: CASSPGGAGNEQFF.

The CDR3 spells CASSYGSASPLHF. The CDR3 coding sequence is TGTGCCAGCAGTTACGGCAGCGCGTCACCCCTCCACTTT. The genes are TRBV6-5 and TRBJ1-6; D remains unclear. The CDR3 runs 13 residues. V lost 2 bases to trimming and J lost 10 bases, with 9 bases between them. Looked up from germline, CDR1 is MNHEY and CDR2 is SVGAGI.

CDR3 in DNA: TGTGCCAGCTCACGCGGAGGTCCAGATACGCAGTATTTT. Translation: CASSRGGPDTQYF. This chain uses TRBV18 with TRBJ2-3, with D perhaps matching TRBD2 (5 bases). Germline CDR1 is KGHSH and CDR2 is LQKENI. The CDR3 totals 13 residues. The V and J ends lost 4 bases and 4 bases respectively, with 9 bases between them. Full variable domain (rest looked up from reference TRBV18 and TRBJ2-3): NAGVMQNPRHLVRRRGQEARLRCSPMKGHSHVYWYRQLPEEGLKFMVYLQKENIIDESGMPKERFSAEFPKEGPSILRIQQVVRGDSAAYFCASSRGGPDTQYFGPGTRLTVL.

There are a few counts of this clone. This chain connects TRBV14 to TRBJ2-2; 7 nucleotides line up with TRBD1. Germline-derived CDR1 and CDR2 are SGHDN and FVKESK. With V trimmed by 4 bases and J by 6 bases, 5 bases remained unmatched. The CDR3 length is 14 residues. This chain's CDR3 is CASSRQGWAGELFF. The CDR3 DNA sequence: TGTGCCAGCAGCCGACAGGGTTGGGCCGGGGAGCTGTTTTTT.

The rearrangement uses TRBV5-1 and TRBJ2-5; 11 bases are a match to TRBD1. J was trimmed by 4 bases and V by 0 bases; bases with no gene match: 5. The CDR3 sequence is 16 residues long. CDR1 is SGHRS, CDR2 YFSETQ, per germline. The CDR3 DNA is TGCGCCAGCAGCTTGGTCCCCGGGACAGGGGGAGAGACCCAGTACTTC. Amino acid sequence: CASSLVPGTGGETQYF.

The chain couples TRBV7-9 to TRBJ2-3; possible D gene TRBD1, 6 bases. V shed 10 bases and J shed 3 bases, with 11 bases lying between them. The germline CDR1 and CDR2 sequences are SEHNR and FQNEAQ (reference sequence). The CDR3 covers 12 residues. This CDR3 reads CATRGATDTQYF. CDR3 in DNA: TGTGCCACCAGGGGAGCGACAGATACGCAGTATTTT.

This chain uses TRBV6-5 with TRBJ2-7, with 10 bases fitting TRBD2. Germline CDR1 reads MNHEY; CDR2 reads SVGAGI. This CDR3 has 14 amino acids. Losses at the gene ends were 6 bases for V and 3 bases for J; bases not matched to a gene: 5. The CDR3 sequence is CASRPGLADYEQYF. The CDR3 nucleotides are TGTGCCAGCAGACCCGGACTAGCGGACTACGAGCAGTACTTC.

A remark on this clone: The same CDR3 arises from other DNA sequences in this sample as well. This sequence joins TRBV18 and TRBJ2-7, with 8 nucleotides matching TRBD1. The germline V gene has CDR1 KGHSH and CDR2 LQKENI. The CDR3 is 14 amino acids. V dropped 3 bases and J dropped 3; count of bases not matched to a gene: 4. This CDR3 reads CASSPGTGFYEQYF. CDR3 in DNA: TGTGCCAGCTCACCCGGGACAGGATTCTACGAGCAGTACTTC.

This rearrangement joins TRBV19 to TRBJ2-1; 8 nucleotides align to TRBD1. This CDR3 has 16 residues. In germline, CDR1 is LNHDA, CDR2 SQIVND (reference sequence). The V segment lost 6 bases and the J segment 4 bases; nucleotides outside the gene matches: 11. CDR3 amino acids: CASSYLPGQVYNEQFF. For the CDR3, the DNA is TGTGCCAGTAGCTACCTTCCGGGACAGGTTTACAATGAGCAGTTCTTC.

J is TRBJ1-6 and V is TRBV6-5; 9 bases are shared with TRBD1. Germline values: CDR1 MNHEY, CDR2 SVGAGI. J was trimmed by 8 bases and V by 0 bases; bases with no gene match: 5. This CDR3 has 16 residues. The CDR3 protein is CASSYSPRQGDSPLHF. CDR3 DNA: TGTGCCAGCAGTTACTCGCCGAGACAGGGGGATTCACCCCTCCACTTT.

This chain joins TRBV12-3 or TRBV12-4 and TRBJ1-2, with TRBD1 as a possible D gene (5 bases). V was trimmed by 3 bases and J by 7 bases, leaving 9 bases between them. This CDR3 spans 12 amino acids. CDR3 residues: CASSFDRFGYTF. The CDR3 nucleotides are TGTGCCAGCAGTTTTGACAGATTTGGCTACACCTTC.

The V call is TRBV6-5, the J call TRBJ2-7, with D possibly matching TRBD2 (6 bases). From germline, CDR1 is MNHEY and CDR2 SVGAGI. The CDR3 is made up of 15 amino acids. V was pared by 7 bases and J by 0 bases, with 16 bases between. The CDR3 DNA sequence: TGTGCCAGCACTCCCCTGGGACTCAGCTCCTACGAGCAGTACTTC. As protein: CASTPLGLSSYEQYF.

The rearrangement joins TRBV25-1 to TRBJ2-3; tentatively, D is TRBD1 (6 bases). Trimming took off 8 bases at V and 9 bases at J, with 12 bases between the two ends. The CDR3 runs 11 residues. Germline CDR1 is MGHDK and CDR2 is SYGVNS. CDR3 loop: CASRLGGTQYF. As DNA, the CDR3 is TGTGCCAGCCGACTTGGGGGCACGCAGTATTTT.